This TCR beta chain emerged from a study of T cell responses to AZD1222 COVID-19 vaccine. Comments on this clone: As yet, its antigen is unknown.

Overall study findings and caveats: Clonal diversity was possibly underestimated, and the donors were mostly white British, with more females. Spike-specific TCR depth and breadth grew after two AZD1222 doses.

V was trimmed by 8 bases and J by 17 bases, leaving 22 bases between them. The CDR3 runs to 13 residues. Germline V lookup: CDR1 MNHEY, CDR2 SVGAGI. Second-dose intervals of approximately 4 or approximately 12 weeks were pooled. Produced via immunoSEQ multiplex PCR; TCRdb's table is partial and in-frame only. The sample records just over 150,000 clones, 85% to 90% being singletons. This clonotype was sampled from an adult who received the AZD1222 COVID-19 vaccine. The starting material was peripheral blood, obtained 28 days after the second AZD1222 dose. The genes are TRBV6-5 and TRBJ1-6; TRBD1 is a possible D gene (5 bases). The CDR3 bases are TGTGCCAGCGCGACAAATGCTCAGGGTTCGTTCCACTTT. Protein: CASATNAQGSFHF.